A single T cell receptor beta chain is shown here with its context. The record originates from a study of shared clonotypes between healthy human individuals. Profiled with immunoSEQ multiplex PCR; TCRdb holds only in-frame clones, not every one. The sample includes over a million clones, 95% to 99% of them seen just once. Germline CDR1 MNHEY, CDR2 SVGAGI. The CDR3 runs to 16 residues. V was pared by 1 base and J by 2 bases, with 11 bases between. The clonotype comes from a man aged 30 to 45 in good health. The V gene is TRBV6-5, the J gene TRBJ2-2; tentatively, D is TRBD1 (5 bases). Sequences were obtained from naive CD4+ T cells sorted from blood. Described subset: CD45RA+ positively selected. As DNA, the CDR3 is TGTGCCAGCAGTTACTTCAGGGCTGCAAACACCGGGGAGCTGTTTTTT. Amino acid sequence: CASSYFRAANTGELFF.